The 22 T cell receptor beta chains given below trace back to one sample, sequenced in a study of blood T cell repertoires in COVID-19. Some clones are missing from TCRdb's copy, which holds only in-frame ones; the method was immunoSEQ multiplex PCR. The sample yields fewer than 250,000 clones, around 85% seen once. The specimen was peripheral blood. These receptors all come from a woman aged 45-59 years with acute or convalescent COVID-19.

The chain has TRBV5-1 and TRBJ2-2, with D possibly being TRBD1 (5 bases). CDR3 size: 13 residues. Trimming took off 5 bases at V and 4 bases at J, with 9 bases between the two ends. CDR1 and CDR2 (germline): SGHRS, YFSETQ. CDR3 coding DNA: TGCGCCAGCAGACCAGGGTTCACCGGGGAGCTGTTTTTT. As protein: CASRPGFTGELFF.

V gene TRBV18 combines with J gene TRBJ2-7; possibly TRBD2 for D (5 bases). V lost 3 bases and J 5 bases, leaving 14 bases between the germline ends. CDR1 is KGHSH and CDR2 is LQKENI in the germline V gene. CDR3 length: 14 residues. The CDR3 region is CASSPVRVLDEQYF. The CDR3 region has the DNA TGTGCCAGCTCACCGGTTAGAGTACTAGACGAGCAGTACTTC.

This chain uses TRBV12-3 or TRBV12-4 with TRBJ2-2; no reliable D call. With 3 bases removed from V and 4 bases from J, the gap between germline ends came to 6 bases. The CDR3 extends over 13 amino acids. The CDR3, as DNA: TGTGCCAGCAGTTTTCCGGTCACCGGGGAGCTGTTTTTT. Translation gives CASSFPVTGELFF.

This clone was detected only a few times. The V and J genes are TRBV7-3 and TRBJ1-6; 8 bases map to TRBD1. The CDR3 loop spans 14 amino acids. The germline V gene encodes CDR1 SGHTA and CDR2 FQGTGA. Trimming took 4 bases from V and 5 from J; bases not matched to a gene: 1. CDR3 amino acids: CASSSTGDNSPLHF. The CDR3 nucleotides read TGTGCCAGCAGCTCGACAGGGGATAATTCACCCCTCCACTTT.

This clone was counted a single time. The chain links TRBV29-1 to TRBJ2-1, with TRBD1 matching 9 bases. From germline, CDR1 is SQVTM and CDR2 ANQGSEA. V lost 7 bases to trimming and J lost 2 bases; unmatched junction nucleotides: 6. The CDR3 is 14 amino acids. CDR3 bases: TGCAGCGGCTTACAGGGGGCCGCCTACAATGAGCAGTTCTTC. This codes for CSGLQGAAYNEQFF.

DNA of the CDR3: TGTGCCAGTAGTATAAATTATCGGACAGACAGCAATCAGCCCCAGCATTTT. Translation: CASSINYRTDSNQPQHF. V is TRBV19 and J is TRBJ1-5; D is possibly TRBD1 (6 bases). In germline, CDR1 is LNHDA, CDR2 SQIVND (reference sequence). Trimming removed 2 bases from V and 1 base from J, with 15 bases in between. The CDR3 has 17 amino acids.

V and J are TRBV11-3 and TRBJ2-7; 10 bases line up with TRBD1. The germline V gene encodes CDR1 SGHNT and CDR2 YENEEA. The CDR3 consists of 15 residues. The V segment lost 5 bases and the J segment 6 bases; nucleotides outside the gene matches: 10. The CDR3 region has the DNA TGTGCCAGCAGCCCCGCCGGGACAGGGGCCTTCGAGCAGTACTTC. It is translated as CASSPAGTGAFEQYF.

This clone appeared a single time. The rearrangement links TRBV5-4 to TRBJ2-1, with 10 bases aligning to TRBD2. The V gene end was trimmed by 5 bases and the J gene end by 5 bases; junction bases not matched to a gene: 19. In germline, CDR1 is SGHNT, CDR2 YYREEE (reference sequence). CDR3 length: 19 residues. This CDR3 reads CASSSGILAGWRRDNEQFF. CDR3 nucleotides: TGTGCCAGCAGTTCCGGGATACTAGCGGGGTGGCGAAGGGACAATGAGCAGTTCTTC. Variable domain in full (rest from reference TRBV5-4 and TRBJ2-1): ETGVTQSPTHLIKTRGQQVTLRCSSQSGHNTVSWYQQALGQGPQFIFQYYREEENGRGNFPPRFSGLQFPNYSSELNVNALELDDSALYLCASSSGILAGWRRDNEQFFGPGTRLTVL.

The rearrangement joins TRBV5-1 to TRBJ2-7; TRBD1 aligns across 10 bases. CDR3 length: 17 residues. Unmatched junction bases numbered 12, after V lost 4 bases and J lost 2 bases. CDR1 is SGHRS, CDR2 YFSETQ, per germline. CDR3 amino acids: CASSPRPTGGITYEQYF. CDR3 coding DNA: TGCGCCAGCAGCCCACGACCGACAGGGGGCATCACCTACGAGCAGTACTTC.

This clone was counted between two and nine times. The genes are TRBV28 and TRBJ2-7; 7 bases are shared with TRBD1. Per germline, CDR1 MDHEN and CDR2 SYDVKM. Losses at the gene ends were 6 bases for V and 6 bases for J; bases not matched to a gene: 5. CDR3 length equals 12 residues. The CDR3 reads CASRSPGGEQYF. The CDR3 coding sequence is TGTGCCAGCAGGTCACCAGGGGGCGAGCAGTACTTC. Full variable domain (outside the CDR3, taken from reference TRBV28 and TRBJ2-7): DVKVTQSSRYLVKRTGEKVFLECVQDMDHENMFWYRQDPGLGLRLIYFSYDVKMKEKGDIPEGYSVSREKKERFSLILESASTNQTSMYLCASRSPGGEQYFGPGTRLTVT.

This CDR3 reads CASSYSGQGMVTQYF. CDR3 DNA: TGTGCCAGCAGTTACAGTGGGCAGGGGATGGTGACCCAGTACTTC. The chain combines TRBV6-6 with TRBJ2-5, with D possibly being TRBD1 (6 bases). V was trimmed by 2 bases and J by 7 bases, leaving 17 bases between them. The CDR3 covers 15 residues. Germline values: CDR1 MNHNY, CDR2 SVGAGI (reference sequence).

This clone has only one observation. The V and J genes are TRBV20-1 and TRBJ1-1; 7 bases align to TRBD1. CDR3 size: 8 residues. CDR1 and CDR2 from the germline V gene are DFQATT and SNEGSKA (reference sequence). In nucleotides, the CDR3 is TGCAGGACAGGGAGGGCTTTCTTT. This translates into CRTGRAFF.

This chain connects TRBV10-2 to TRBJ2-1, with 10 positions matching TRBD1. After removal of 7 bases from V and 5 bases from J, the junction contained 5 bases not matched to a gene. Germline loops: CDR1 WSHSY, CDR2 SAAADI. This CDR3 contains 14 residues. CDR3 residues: CASNPGQGNNEQFF. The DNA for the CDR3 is TGCGCCAGCAATCCGGGACAGGGGAACAATGAGCAGTTCTTC.

The CDR3 sequence is CATSRDTVSPKAGNTIYF. The CDR3 DNA follows: TGTGCCACCAGCAGAGATACAGTTTCACCAAAGGCCGGAAACACCATATATTTT. The J gene is TRBJ1-3, the V gene TRBV15; D gene ambiguous. The CDR3 loop spans 18 amino acids. V lost 0 bases, J lost 4 bases, and 19 bases lay in between. The V gene's germline CDR1 is LNHNV and CDR2 YYDKDF (reference sequence).

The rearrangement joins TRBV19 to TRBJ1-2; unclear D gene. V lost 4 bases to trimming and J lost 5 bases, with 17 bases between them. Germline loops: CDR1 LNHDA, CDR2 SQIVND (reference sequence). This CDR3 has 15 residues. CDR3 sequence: CASSSRRGKEYGYTF. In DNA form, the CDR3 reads TGTGCCAGTAGTAGTAGGAGAGGGAAAGAGTATGGCTACACCTTC.

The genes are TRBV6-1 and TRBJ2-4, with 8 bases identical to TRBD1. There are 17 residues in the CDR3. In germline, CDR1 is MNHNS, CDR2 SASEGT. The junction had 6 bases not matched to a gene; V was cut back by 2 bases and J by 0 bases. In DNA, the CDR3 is TGTGCCAGCAGTGAATCCGGACAGGGCAGAGCCAAAAACATTCAGTACTTC. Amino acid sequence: CASSESGQGRAKNIQYF.

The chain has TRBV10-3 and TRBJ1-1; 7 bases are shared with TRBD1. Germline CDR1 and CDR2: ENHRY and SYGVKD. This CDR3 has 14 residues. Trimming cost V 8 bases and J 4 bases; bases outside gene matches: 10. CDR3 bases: TGTGCCATCCGAGGGGGCCCCGGTGGCACTGAAGCTTTCTTT. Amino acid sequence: CAIRGGPGGTEAFF.

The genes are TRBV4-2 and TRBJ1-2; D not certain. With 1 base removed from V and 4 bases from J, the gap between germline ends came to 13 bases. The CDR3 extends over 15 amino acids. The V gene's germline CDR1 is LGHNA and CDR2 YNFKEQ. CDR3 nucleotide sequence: TGTGCCAGCAGCCAAGCGGGAGGGAAGCCCTATGGCTACACCTTC. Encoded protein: CASSQAGGKPYGYTF.

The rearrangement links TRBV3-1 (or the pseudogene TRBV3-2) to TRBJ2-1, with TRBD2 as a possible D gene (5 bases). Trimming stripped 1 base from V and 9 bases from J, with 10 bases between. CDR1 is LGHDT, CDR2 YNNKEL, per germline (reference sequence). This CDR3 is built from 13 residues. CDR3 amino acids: CASSQASFPEQFF. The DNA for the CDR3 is TGTGCCAGCAGCCAAGCTAGCTTCCCTGAGCAGTTCTTC.

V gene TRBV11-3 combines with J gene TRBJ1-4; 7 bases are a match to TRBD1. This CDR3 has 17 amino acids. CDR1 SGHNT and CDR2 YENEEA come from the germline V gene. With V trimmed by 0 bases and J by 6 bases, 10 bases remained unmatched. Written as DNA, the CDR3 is TGTGCCAGCAGCTTAGATAGAAGACAGGGAAGGCATGAAAAACTGTTTTTT. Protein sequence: CASSLDRRQGRHEKLFF.

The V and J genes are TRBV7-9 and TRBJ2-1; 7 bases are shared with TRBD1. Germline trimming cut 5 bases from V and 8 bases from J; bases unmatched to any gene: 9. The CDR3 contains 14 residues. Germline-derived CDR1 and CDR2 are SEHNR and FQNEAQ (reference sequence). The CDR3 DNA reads TGTGCCAGCAGCGCAATGACAGGGCCCGATGAGCAGTTCTTC. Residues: CASSAMTGPDEQFF.

The CDR3 sequence: CATSDSTGGPYEQYF. The CDR3 nucleotides read TGTGCCACCAGTGATTCGACGGGGGGCCCCTACGAGCAGTACTTC. The chain joins TRBV24-1 to TRBJ2-7, with a weak D call TRBD2 (7 bases). Trimming cost V 2 bases and J 2 bases, with 12 bases left between them. Germline V CDR1 and CDR2: KGHDR, SFDVKD. The CDR3 is made up of 15 amino acids.